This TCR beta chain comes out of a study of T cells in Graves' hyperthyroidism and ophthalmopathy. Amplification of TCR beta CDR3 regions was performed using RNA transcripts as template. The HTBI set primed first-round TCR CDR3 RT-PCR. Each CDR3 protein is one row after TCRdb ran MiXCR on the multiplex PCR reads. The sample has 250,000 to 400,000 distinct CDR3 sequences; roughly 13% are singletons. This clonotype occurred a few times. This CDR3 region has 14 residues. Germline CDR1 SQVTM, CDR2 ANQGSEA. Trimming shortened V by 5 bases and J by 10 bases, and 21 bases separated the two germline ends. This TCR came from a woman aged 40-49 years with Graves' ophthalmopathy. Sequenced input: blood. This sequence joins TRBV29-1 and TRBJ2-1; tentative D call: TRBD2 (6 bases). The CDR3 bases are TGCAGCGTTTTGTCTAGCGAGAGTCCTGGGGAGCAGTTCTTC. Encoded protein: CSVLSSESPGEQFF.